These 8 T cell receptor beta chains were sequenced from one sample in a study of T cells after yellow fever vaccination. MiXCR, run by TCRdb on the 5' RACE reads, gives a single entry per CDR3 protein. The table includes more than 110,000 distinct CDR3 sequences, 5% to 7.5% detected once. The sequenced sample was CD4+ T cells sorted from PBMCs, obtained 10 days after the yellow fever booster vaccination. The receptors originated from a man between 25 and 39 years old who received the YFV17D yellow fever vaccine.

This clonotype occurred many times. The rearrangement uses TRBV6-1 and TRBJ2-1; 7 bases are shared with TRBD2. The CDR3 sequence is 15 residues long. V was pared by 6 bases and J by 10 bases, with 15 bases of the junction left unmatched. Germline lookup yields CDR1 MNHNS and CDR2 SASEGT. The CDR3: CASRGGRAVIWEQFF. The CDR3 bases are TGTGCCAGCAGGGGGGGGAGAGCCGTTATCTGGGAGCAGTTCTTC.

The sample holds many counts of this clonotype. The chain has TRBV6-5 and TRBJ2-1; 12 positions agree with TRBD1. Germline V gene data show CDR1 as MNHEY and CDR2 as SVGAGI. CDR3 length: 14 amino acids. The V and J ends lost 6 bases and 8 bases, in that order; junction bases with no gene match: 5. The CDR3 nucleotides are TGTGCCAGCAGACCGGGACAGGGGGCCGATGAGCAGTTCTTC. This gives the protein CASRPGQGADEQFF.

This clonotype was picked up many times. The gene calls are TRBV5-1 and TRBJ2-2, with 13 bases lining up with TRBD2. This CDR3 contains 18 residues. Germline CDR1 reads SGHRS; CDR2 reads YFSETQ. The V segment lost 0 bases and the J segment 7 bases; nucleotides outside the gene matches: 9. The CDR3 reads CASSLAQGLAGRSGELFF. CDR3 DNA: TGCGCCAGCAGCTTGGCTCAGGGACTAGCGGGAAGGAGCGGGGAGCTGTTTTTT. The full variable domain, with the rest looked up from reference TRBV5-1 and TRBJ2-2, is KAGVTQTPRYLIKTRGQQVTLSCSPISGHRSVSWYQQTPGQGLQFLFEYFSETQRNKGNFPGRFSGRQFSNSRSEMNVSTLELGDSALYLCASSLAQGLAGRSGELFFGEGSRLTVL.

Many counts were recorded for this clonotype. The chain joins TRBV9 to TRBJ2-1; D ambiguous. The CDR3 length is 13 residues. Trimming removed 0 bases at V and 13 bases at J, with 14 bases between. Germline-derived CDR1 and CDR2 are SGDLS and YYNGEE. As DNA, the CDR3 is TGTGCCAGCAGCGTAGATGGGAAAATGGAACAGTTCTTC. This sequence encodes CASSVDGKMEQFF.

In this sample, this clonotype turned up many times. The chain links TRBV28 to TRBJ2-5; 7 bases agree with TRBD1. With V trimmed by 2 bases and J by 7 bases, 7 bases remained unmatched. CDR1 and CDR2 from the germline V gene are MDHEN and SYDVKM. The CDR3 totals 14 residues. This CDR3 is CASSLGGQQRTQYF. The CDR3, as DNA: TGTGCCAGCAGTTTAGGGGGACAGCAGCGGACCCAGTACTTC.

This clonotype has ten or more counts. The chain uses TRBV30 and TRBJ2-1, with D unclear. CDR1 is GTSNPN, CDR2 SVGIG, per germline (reference sequence). The CDR3 loop spans 11 amino acids. V lost 0 bases and J 9 bases, leaving 6 bases between the germline ends. The CDR3 protein is CAWSVYGEQFF. The DNA for the CDR3 is TGTGCCTGGAGTGTTTATGGTGAGCAGTTCTTC.

There are a few counts of this clonotype. The chain couples TRBV9 to TRBJ2-3; 9 bases are a match to TRBD1. Trimming cost V 4 bases and J 5 bases; bases outside gene matches: 2. The CDR3 contains 13 residues. The germline CDR1 and CDR2 sequences are SGDLS and YYNGEE. The CDR3 DNA reads as TGTGCCAGCAGCATGACAGGGGGAGATACGCAGTATTTT. As protein: CASSMTGGDTQYF.

In this sample, this clonotype turned up a few times. The rearrangement joins TRBV5-1 to TRBJ1-6; the match to TRBD1 covers 8 bases. The CDR3 sequence is 14 residues long. J was trimmed by 9 bases and V by 0 bases; bases with no gene match: 2. CDR1 and CDR2 from the germline V gene are SGHRS and YFSETQ. The CDR3 sequence is CASSLGTGSSPLHF. The CDR3 region has the DNA TGCGCCAGCAGCTTGGGGACAGGGAGTTCACCCCTCCACTTT.